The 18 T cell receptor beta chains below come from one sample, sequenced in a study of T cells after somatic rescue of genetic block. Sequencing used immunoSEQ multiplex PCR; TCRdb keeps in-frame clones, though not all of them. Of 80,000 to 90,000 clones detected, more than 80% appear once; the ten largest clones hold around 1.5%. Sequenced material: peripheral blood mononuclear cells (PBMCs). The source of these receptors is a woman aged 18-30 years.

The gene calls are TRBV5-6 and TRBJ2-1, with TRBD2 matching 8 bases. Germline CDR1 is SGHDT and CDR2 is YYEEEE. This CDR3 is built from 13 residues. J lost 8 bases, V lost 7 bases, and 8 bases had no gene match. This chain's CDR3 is CASHISGVDEQFF. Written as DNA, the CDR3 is TGTGCCAGCCACATTAGCGGGGTGGATGAGCAGTTCTTC.

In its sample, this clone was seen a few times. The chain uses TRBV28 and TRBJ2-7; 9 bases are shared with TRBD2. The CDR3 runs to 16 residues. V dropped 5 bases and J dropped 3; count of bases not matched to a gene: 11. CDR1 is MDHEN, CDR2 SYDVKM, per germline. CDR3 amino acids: CASSGGGGHTNYEQYF. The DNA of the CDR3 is TGTGCCAGCAGTGGCGGGGGGGGGCACACCAACTACGAGCAGTACTTC.

In nucleotides, the CDR3 is TGTGCCAGCAGTGAGCGGCACCTTAACTATGGCTACACCTTC. Protein: CASSERHLNYGYTF. The V call is TRBV2, the J call TRBJ1-2; D remains ambiguous. V gave up 3 bases and J gave up 1 base, with 9 bases separating them. From germline, CDR1 is SNHLY and CDR2 FYNNEI. CDR3 size: 14 residues. The full variable domain, with the rest looked up from reference TRBV2 and TRBJ1-2, is EPEVTQTPSHQVTQMGQEVILRCVPISNHLYFYWYRQILGQKVEFLVSFYNNEISEKSEIFDDQFSVERPDGSNFTLKIRSTKLEDSAMYFCASSERHLNYGYTFGSGTRLTVV.

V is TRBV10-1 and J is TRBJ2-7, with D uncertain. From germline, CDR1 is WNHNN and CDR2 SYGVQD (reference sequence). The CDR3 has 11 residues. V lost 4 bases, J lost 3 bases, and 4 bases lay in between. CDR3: CASSGSYEQYF. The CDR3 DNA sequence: TGCGCCAGCAGTGGGAGCTACGAGCAGTACTTC.

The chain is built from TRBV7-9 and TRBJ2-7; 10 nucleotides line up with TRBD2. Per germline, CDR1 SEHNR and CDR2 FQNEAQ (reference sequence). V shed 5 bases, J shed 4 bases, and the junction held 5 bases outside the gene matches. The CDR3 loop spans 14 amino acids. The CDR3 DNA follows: TGTGCCAGCAGCCCAGCGGGAGGGGGATACGAGCAGTACTTC. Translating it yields CASSPAGGGYEQYF.

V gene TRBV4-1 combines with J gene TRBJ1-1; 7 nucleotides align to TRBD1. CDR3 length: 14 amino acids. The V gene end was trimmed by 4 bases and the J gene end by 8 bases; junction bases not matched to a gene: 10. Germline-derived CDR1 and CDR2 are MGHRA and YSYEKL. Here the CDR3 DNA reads TGCGCCAGCAGCCCAAAGGGCCGGGACAGCGAAGCTTTCTTT. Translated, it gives CASSPKGRDSEAFF.

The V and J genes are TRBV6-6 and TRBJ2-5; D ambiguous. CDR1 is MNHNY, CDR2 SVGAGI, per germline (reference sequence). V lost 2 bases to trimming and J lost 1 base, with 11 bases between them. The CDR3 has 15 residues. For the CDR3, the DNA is TGTGCCAGCAGTTACGGACCGGAAACCCAAGAGACCCAGTACTTC. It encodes CASSYGPETQETQYF.

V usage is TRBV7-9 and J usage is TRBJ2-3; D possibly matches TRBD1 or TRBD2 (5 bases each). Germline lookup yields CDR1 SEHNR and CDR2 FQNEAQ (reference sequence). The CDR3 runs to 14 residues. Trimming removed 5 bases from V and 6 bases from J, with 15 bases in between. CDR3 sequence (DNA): TGTGCCAGCAGCGTCACCCCGGGGCTCGATACGCAGTATTTT. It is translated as CASSVTPGLDTQYF.

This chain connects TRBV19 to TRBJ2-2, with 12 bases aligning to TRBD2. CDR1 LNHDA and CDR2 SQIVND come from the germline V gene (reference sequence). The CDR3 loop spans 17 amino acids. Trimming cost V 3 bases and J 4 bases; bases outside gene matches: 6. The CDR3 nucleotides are TGTGCCAGTAGTATCCAGAGGGGACTAGCGGGCACCGGGGAGCTGTTTTTT. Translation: CASSIQRGLAGTGELFF.

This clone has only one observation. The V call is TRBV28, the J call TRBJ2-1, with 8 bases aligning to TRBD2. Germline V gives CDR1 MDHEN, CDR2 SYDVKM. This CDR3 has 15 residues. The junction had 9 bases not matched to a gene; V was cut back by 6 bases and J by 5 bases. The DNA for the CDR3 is TGTGCCAGCAGACCTAGGGTAGCGGGGAACAATGAGCAGTTCTTC. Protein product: CASRPRVAGNNEQFF.

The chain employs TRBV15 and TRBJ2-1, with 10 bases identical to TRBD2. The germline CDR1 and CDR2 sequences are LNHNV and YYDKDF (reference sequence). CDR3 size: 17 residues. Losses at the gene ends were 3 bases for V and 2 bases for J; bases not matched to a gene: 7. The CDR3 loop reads CATSRDLAGGTYNEQFF. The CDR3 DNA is TGTGCCACCAGCAGGGATTTAGCGGGAGGAACCTACAATGAGCAGTTCTTC. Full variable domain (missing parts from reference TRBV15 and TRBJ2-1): DAMVIQNPRYQVTQFGKPVTLSCSQTLNHNVMYWYQQKSSQAPKLLFHYYDKDFNNEADTPDNFQSRRPNTSFCFLDIRSPGLGDTAMYLCATSRDLAGGTYNEQFFGPGTRLTVL.

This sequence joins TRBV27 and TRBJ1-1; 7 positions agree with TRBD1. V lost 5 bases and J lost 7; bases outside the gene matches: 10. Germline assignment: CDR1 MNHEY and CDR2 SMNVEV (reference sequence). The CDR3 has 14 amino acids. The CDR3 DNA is TGTGCCAGCAGTCTACTGAAAGGGACAGATGAAGCTTTCTTT. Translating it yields CASSLLKGTDEAFF.

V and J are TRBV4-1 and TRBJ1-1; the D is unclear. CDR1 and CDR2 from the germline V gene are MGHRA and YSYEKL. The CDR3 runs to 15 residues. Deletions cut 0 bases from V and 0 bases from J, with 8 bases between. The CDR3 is CASSQEPHLNTEAFF. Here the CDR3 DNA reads TGCGCCAGCAGCCAAGAGCCGCACCTGAACACTGAAGCTTTCTTT.

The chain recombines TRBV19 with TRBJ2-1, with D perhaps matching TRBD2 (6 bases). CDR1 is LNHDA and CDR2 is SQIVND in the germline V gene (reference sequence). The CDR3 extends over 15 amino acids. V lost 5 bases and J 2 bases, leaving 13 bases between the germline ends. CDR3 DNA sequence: TGTGCCAGTAGTTGGGACTTAATAGCCTACAATGAGCAGTTCTTC. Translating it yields CASSWDLIAYNEQFF.

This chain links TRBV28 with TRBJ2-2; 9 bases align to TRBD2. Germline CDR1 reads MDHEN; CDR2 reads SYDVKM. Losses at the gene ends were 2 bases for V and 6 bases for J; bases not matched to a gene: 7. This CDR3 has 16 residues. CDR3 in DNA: TGTGCCAGCAGTTTACCTCTAGCGGGATGGGCCGGGGAGCTGTTTTTT. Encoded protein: CASSLPLAGWAGELFF. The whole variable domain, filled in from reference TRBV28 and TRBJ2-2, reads DVKVTQSSRYLVKRTGEKVFLECVQDMDHENMFWYRQDPGLGLRLIYFSYDVKMKEKGDIPEGYSVSREKKERFSLILESASTNQTSMYLCASSLPLAGWAGELFFGEGSRLTVL.

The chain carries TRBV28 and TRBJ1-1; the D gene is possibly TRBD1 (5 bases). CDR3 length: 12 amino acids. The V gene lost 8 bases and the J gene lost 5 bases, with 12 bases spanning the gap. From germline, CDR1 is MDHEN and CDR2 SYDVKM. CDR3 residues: CASFIGGTEAFF. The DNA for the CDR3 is TGTGCCAGCTTTATTGGGGGGACTGAAGCTTTCTTT.

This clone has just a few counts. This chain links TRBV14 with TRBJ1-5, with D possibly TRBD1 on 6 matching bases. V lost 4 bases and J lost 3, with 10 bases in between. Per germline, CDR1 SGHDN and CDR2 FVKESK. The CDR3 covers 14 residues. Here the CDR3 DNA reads TGTGCCAGCAGCCTTGCAGGGGCCAATCAGCCCCAGCATTTT. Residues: CASSLAGANQPQHF.

In DNA, the CDR3 is TGCAGTGCTAGTAGGGCCGAAAAACTGTTTTTT. Translated: CSASRAEKLFF. V is TRBV20-1 and J is TRBJ1-4; D is undetermined. CDR1 DFQATT and CDR2 SNEGSKA come from the germline V gene (reference sequence). The CDR3 runs to 11 residues. V gave up 3 bases and J gave up 8 bases, with 7 bases separating them.